The TCR beta chain described here comes from a study of CD8+ T cells in alopecia areata listed by TCRdb under 2018. Regarding the research as a whole: The treated patients, all with moderate-to-severe alopecia areata, were enrolled in an open-label pilot trial of oral tofacitinib given at 5 to 10 mg twice daily. Patients stayed on tofacitinib for 6 to 18 months and then had 6 months of follow-up off drug so that delayed response and recurrence could be assessed. The study used high-throughput TCRbeta sequencing to examine T cell clonal expansion in alopecia areata, in both the C3H/HeJ mouse model and human patients. Scalp tissue and sorted CD4+ and CD8+ peripheral blood T cells from patchy and totalis/universalis alopecia areata patients and from healthy controls were covered by human TCRbeta sequencing. Biopsies were taken from tofacitinib-treated patients at baseline and at 4 and 24 weeks of treatment, and a later scalp biopsy was taken in several of the tofacitinib-treated patients. Scalp clonality was compared across normal scalp (n=4), patchy alopecia areata scalp (n=8), and alopecia totalis/universalis scalp (n=8). RNA was obtained with the PAXgene miRNA kit for fixed scalp, the miRNeasy kit for PBMCs, and the RNeasy kit for mouse skin. immunoSEQ multiplex PCR using 35 Vbeta forward primers and 13 Jbeta reverse primers was used to amplify TCRbeta CDR3 regions.

Libraries were built with the immunoSEQ multiplex PCR assay. To provide template for TCR sequencing, every sample had RNA extracted and reverse transcribed into cDNA. First-strand cDNA was synthesized using SuperScript III with a 2:1 mix of oligo-dT and random hexamers. A synthetic immune receptor repertoire was used to assess amplification bias, and residual bias was removed computationally. Per the original workflow: Raw reads were preprocessed to remove errors, and CDR3 was defined according to IMGT conventions as the region from the conserved cysteine to phenylalanine. To get clonality, Shannon entropy was normalized by log2 of the number of productive unique TCRs and the result was subtracted from 1. Whether scalp clones were CD4 or CD8 was inferred by matching scalp TCRbeta sequences against CD4 and CD8 repertoires sorted from blood. This immuneACCESS table, as held by TCRdb, lists in-frame sequences with V and J called but not all clones. Of the missing ones, under half trace to an unresolved V gene in checked studies; the others have no known cause. The V and J calls and the clone size are those of that table, but D and trimming were determined from the DNA. This sample holds 110,000 or so clones; roughly two fifths were observed only once. The ten largest clonotypes hold 3% to 3.5% of the sample.

Comments on this clone: Its antigen is currently not known. No much larger clone is present one base from it, and per-base qualities are unavailable.

Lesional scalp punch biopsies and peripheral blood were obtained from alopecia areata patients. After PBMCs were isolated by density centrifugation and stained for CD3, CD4 and CD8, a FACSAria was used to sort CD4+ and CD8+ T cells. Results the study describes overall, beyond this receptor: Scalp TCR repertoire analysis is complicated because resident alphabeta T cells in normal human skin are also sequenced, whereas mouse skin is dominated by gammadelta T cells. Compared with mice, TCR sequences shared between patients were less clear, possibly partly because of HLA diversity across the patient population. Compared with normal scalp, lesional scalp had higher clonality and more expanded CD8+ clones, particularly in alopecia totalis/universalis, a pattern that suggests antigenic drive.

The sequenced sample was CD4+ T cells sorted from blood. The clonotype comes from a human donor with alopecia areata.

The DNA sequence reads TGTGCCAGCAGCTTAGTACAGTTCGAGCAGTTCTTC. Translated, it reads CASSLVQFEQFF. The chain was built from TRBV7-9 and TRBJ2-7; the D gene cannot be resolved reliably. The assigned J gene may be wrong: the sequence end matches TRBJ2-1 better. CDR1 SEHNR and CDR2 FQNEAQ are derived from the germline V gene (reference sequence). CDR3 length: 12 amino acids, cysteine to phenylalanine. Of all the DNA, just the CDR3 is kept, 36 bases in frame from base 1.